Each of the 27 T cell receptor beta chains below was sequenced from the same sample in a study of post-analysis software for immune sequencing data. Their antigens remain unidentified. Unique molecular identifiers had been added to the TCR beta cDNA libraries. One entry per CDR3 protein, called by TCRdb with MiXCR from the PCR reads. The sample carries 750,000 to 950,000 distinct CDR3 sequences, roughly half recorded once. Broader study findings: Relative to controls, patients had about 5 TRBV segments at higher frequency, with TRBV5-6, TRBV5-1 and TRBV20-1 among these.

Sequenced: blood. The receptors were sampled from a girl aged 10-17 years with multiple sclerosis.

The chain has TRBV20-1 and TRBJ2-3, with 15 bases aligning to TRBD2. The CDR3 consists of 20 residues. Per the germline V gene, CDR1 is DFQATT and CDR2 is SNEGSKA (reference sequence). Trimming removed 2 bases from V and 2 bases from J; junction bases left unmatched: 14. CDR3 protein: CSARTSLGTSGGYLTDTQYF. CDR3 sequence (DNA): TGCAGTGCTAGAACCTCCCTAGGGACTAGCGGGGGGTACCTCACAGATACGCAGTATTTT.

This clonotype has just a few counts. The gene calls are TRBV28 and TRBJ2-5; a possible D gene is TRBD1 (6 bases). TRBJ2-7 explains the end of the DNA better; the J call may be wrong. This CDR3 has 14 residues. Per the germline V gene, CDR1 is MDHEN and CDR2 is SYDVKM. This CDR3 is CASSLQYRVYEQYF. The CDR3 coding sequence is TGTGCCAGCAGTTTACAGTACAGGGTCTACGAGCAGTACTTC.

V is TRBV5-1 and J is TRBJ2-1; 11 positions match TRBD2. The germline gives CDR1 SGHRS, CDR2 YFSETQ. CDR3 length: 15 residues. The ends lost 3 bases at V and 4 bases at J; junction bases unmatched: 3. The CDR3 DNA sequence: TGCGCCAGCAGCTCGACTAGCGGGGAATACAATGAGCAGTTCTTC. Protein: CASSSTSGEYNEQFF.

V usage is TRBV5-5 and J usage is TRBJ2-1; D is perhaps TRBD1 (6 bases). The J call may be mistaken, given a closer DNA end match to TRBJ2-7. Germline CDR1 SGHKS, CDR2 YYEKEE (reference sequence). This CDR3 region has 17 residues. The CDR3 loop reads CASSLEGQGSSYNEQYF. The CDR3 coding sequence is TGTGCCAGCAGCTTGGAAGGGCAGGGGAGTTCCTACAATGAGCAGTACTTC.

The chain uses TRBV20-1 and TRBJ2-3; 7 bases match TRBD2. The CDR3 consists of 11 residues. The ends lost 4 bases at V and 8 bases at J; junction bases unmatched: 3. Germline values: CDR1 DFQATT, CDR2 SNEGSKA (reference sequence). Here the CDR3 DNA reads TGCAGTGCTATCGGCGGGGGTACGCAGTATTTT. Translated, it gives CSAIGGGTQYF.

This clonotype was detected only a few times. The chain employs TRBV2 and TRBJ2-4; a possible D gene is TRBD1 (5 bases). V was clipped by 6 bases and J by 5 bases, with 5 bases between them. The germline CDR1 and CDR2 sequences are SNHLY and FYNNEI. The CDR3 covers 11 residues. The CDR3 DNA follows: TGTGCCAGCAGAGGGGAAAACATTCAGTACTTC. It is translated as CASRGENIQYF.

The chain carries TRBV5-5 and TRBJ2-7; either TRBD1 or TRBD2 may fit D (6 bases each). Looked up from germline, CDR1 is SGHKS and CDR2 is YYEKEE (reference sequence). The CDR3 is made up of 14 amino acids. V was clipped by 1 base and J by 10 bases, with 18 bases between them. CDR3 loop: CASSLRGVVGDQYF. CDR3 nucleotides: TGTGCCAGCAGCTTGAGGGGGGTTGTAGGAGACCAGTACTTC.

Concerning this clonotype: Because the CDR3 is missing its conserved closing phenylalanine or tryptophan, this is likely a read error. The CDR3 loop is CASSQDLRFSYNEQFV. The DNA for the CDR3 is TGCGCCAGCAGCCAAGATCTTCGGTTCTCCTACAATGAGCAGTTCGTC. V gene TRBV3-1 combines with J gene TRBJ2-1, with unresolved D. This CDR3 has 16 residues. Looked up from germline, CDR1 is LGHDT and CDR2 is YNNKEL (reference sequence).

CDR3 region: CASRELRAPGGEQFF. The CDR3 DNA sequence: TGTGCCAGCAGAGAACTCCGGGCCCCTGGGGGGGAGCAGTTCTTC. The V call is TRBV2, the J call TRBJ2-1; maybe TRBD2 (6 bases). The germline V and J ends were trimmed by 6 bases and 10 bases, with 22 bases remaining between them. Germline CDR1 SNHLY, CDR2 FYNNEI. This CDR3 is built from 15 residues. The complete variable domain, with remaining parts taken from reference TRBV2 and TRBJ2-1, reads EPEVTQTPSHQVTQMGQEVILRCVPISNHLYFYWYRQILGQKVEFLVSFYNNEISEKSEIFDDQFSVERPDGSNFTLKIRSTKLEDSAMYFCASRELRAPGGEQFFGPGTRLTVL.

The chain uses TRBV24-1 and TRBJ2-3; TRBD2 aligns across 11 bases. Trimming removed 4 bases from V and 4 bases from J; junction bases left unmatched: 6. The germline gives CDR1 KGHDR, CDR2 SFDVKD. This CDR3 is 16 amino acids long. CDR3 residues: CATSEPGTSGSDTQYF. The DNA for the CDR3 is TGTGCCACCAGTGAACCCGGGACTAGCGGATCAGATACGCAGTATTTT.

The chain combines TRBV5-1 with TRBJ1-4; D gene uncertain. The V gene lost 2 bases and the J gene lost 3 bases, with 14 bases spanning the gap. The CDR3 extends over 16 amino acids. Germline V gives CDR1 SGHRS, CDR2 YFSETQ. CDR3 bases: TGCGCCAGCAGCTTCTTATCTGAGGGTCCTAATGAAAAACTGTTTTTT. Amino acid sequence: CASSFLSEGPNEKLFF.

This clonotype turned up a few times. The genes are TRBV14 and TRBJ2-5; D perhaps matches TRBD2 (6 bases). The J call may be in error: the DNA end matches TRBJ2-7 better. The CDR3 consists of 14 residues. CDR1 and CDR2 (germline): SGHDN, FVKESK. CDR3 amino acids: CASSQAGMGYEQYF. The CDR3 region has the DNA TGTGCCAGCAGCCAGGCGGGGATGGGCTACGAGCAGTACTTC.

The chain carries TRBV5-6 and TRBJ1-6, with D possibly matching TRBD1 (6 bases). V was pared by 2 bases and J by 8 bases, with 14 bases between. Germline CDR1 is SGHDT and CDR2 is YYEEEE. The CDR3 sequence is 15 residues long. CDR3: CASSLSGASYSPLHF. CDR3 bases: TGTGCCAGCAGCTTATCAGGGGCGTCATATTCACCCCTCCACTTT.

The chain employs TRBV11-2 and TRBJ2-4; 10 positions agree with TRBD2. Trimming cost V 2 bases and J 4 bases; bases outside gene matches: 11. The CDR3 totals 18 residues. CDR1 is SGHAT, CDR2 FQNNGV, per germline. This CDR3 reads CASSLRERGGLGKNIQYF. In DNA form, the CDR3 reads TGTGCCAGCAGCTTAAGGGAGCGGGGGGGCCTCGGGAAAAACATTCAGTACTTC.

This clonotype came up a few times. The genes are TRBV5-1 and TRBJ2-1; D ambiguous. The V gene lost 4 bases and the J gene lost 8 bases, with 10 bases spanning the gap. The CDR3 extends over 12 amino acids. The germline V gene encodes CDR1 SGHRS and CDR2 YFSETQ. CDR3 DNA: TGCGCCAGCAGCGTCAACGGCGATGAGCAGTTCTTC. Protein: CASSVNGDEQFF.

The table lists this clonotype with a count of one. The chain couples TRBV30 to TRBJ2-1; TRBD1 matches 9 bases. Trimming cost V 1 base and J 7 bases; bases outside gene matches: 5. The CDR3 contains 14 residues. Germline V gene sequence: CDR1 GTSNPN, CDR2 SVGIG (reference sequence). In DNA form, the CDR3 reads TGTGCCTGGAGTGAAGGACAGGGGCCGAATGAGCAGTTCTTC. Its protein product is CAWSEGQGPNEQFF.

This clonotype was seen a single time. CDR3 residues: CASSPRGGKDTQYF. CDR3 DNA: TGTGCCAGCAGCCCGCGGGGGGGCAAAGATACGCAGTATTTT. The chain uses TRBV7-9 and TRBJ2-3, with 9 bases lining up with TRBD2. The CDR3 length is 14 residues. The V segment lost 5 bases and the J segment 5 bases; nucleotides outside the gene matches: 5. Germline assignment: CDR1 SEHNR and CDR2 FQNEAQ (reference sequence).

The chain has TRBV7-9 and TRBJ1-2, with no clear D. V dropped 4 bases and J dropped 0 bases, with 9 bases sitting between them. The CDR3 length is 14 residues. Germline CDR1 is SEHNR and CDR2 is FQNEAQ (reference sequence). The CDR3 DNA reads as TGTGCCAGCAGCTCCCCCCAGTCTAACTATGGCTACACCTTC. Translation: CASSSPQSNYGYTF.

The rearrangement links TRBV20-1 to TRBJ2-7; the match to TRBD1 covers 9 bases. Germline loops: CDR1 DFQATT, CDR2 SNEGSKA (reference sequence). This CDR3 has 14 amino acids. The V segment lost 3 bases and the J segment 1 base; nucleotides outside the gene matches: 4. The CDR3 sequence is CSARRQGESYEQYF. The DNA for the CDR3 is TGCAGTGCTAGGAGACAGGGGGAGTCCTACGAGCAGTACTTC.

The rearrangement joins TRBV12-3 or TRBV12-4 to TRBJ1-6; D is unclear. Trimming stripped 4 bases from V and 6 bases from J, with 13 bases between. This CDR3 has 15 residues. The CDR3 DNA is TGTGCCAGCAGTTCATACGAATTTTTTAATTCACCCCTCCACTTT. As protein: CASSSYEFFNSPLHF.

J is TRBJ2-7 and V is TRBV24-1; 11 bases are shared with TRBD1. V lost 0 bases, J lost 7 bases, and 7 bases stayed unmatched. Germline CDR1 is KGHDR and CDR2 is SFDVKD. This CDR3 contains 16 residues. The CDR3 protein is CATSDLLGQGVREQYF. The CDR3 DNA follows: TGTGCCACCAGTGATTTGTTGGGACAGGGGGTGAGGGAGCAGTACTTC.

V and J are TRBV18 and TRBJ2-7; unclear D gene. There are 13 residues in the CDR3. V shed 3 bases and J shed 5 bases, with 11 bases lying between them. Germline V lookup: CDR1 KGHSH, CDR2 LQKENI. The CDR3 sequence: CASSPGPANEQYF. The CDR3 DNA follows: TGTGCCAGCTCACCCGGACCAGCCAACGAGCAGTACTTC. The full variable domain, in which reference TRBV18 and TRBJ2-7 provide the parts outside the CDR3, is NAGVMQNPRHLVRRRGQEARLRCSPMKGHSHVYWYRQLPEEGLKFMVYLQKENIIDESGMPKERFSAEFPKEGPSILRIQQVVRGDSAAYFCASSPGPANEQYFGPGTRLTVT.

This chain uses TRBV29-1 with TRBJ2-3; D gene uncertain. Germline V gives CDR1 SQVTM, CDR2 ANQGSEA. This CDR3 comprises 15 residues. V lost 0 bases to trimming and J lost 0 bases, with 10 bases between them. DNA for the CDR3: TGCAGCGTTGAAGATTTACTTTCTAGCACAGATACGCAGTATTTT. Translating gives CSVEDLLSSTDTQYF.

The chain links TRBV10-3 to TRBJ1-1; D perhaps matches TRBD1 (6 bases). The CDR3 extends over 15 amino acids. The V gene lost 6 bases and the J gene lost 3 bases, with 17 bases spanning the gap. CDR1 and CDR2 (germline): ENHRY, SYGVKD. Written as DNA, the CDR3 is TGTGCCATCAGAAACCTACAGGGACTGGACACTGAAGCTTTCTTT. It specifies CAIRNLQGLDTEAFF.

The chain uses TRBV6-2 or TRBV6-3 and TRBJ2-3; tentative D call: TRBD2 (6 bases). The CDR3 runs to 14 residues. V lost 4 bases to trimming and J lost 8 bases, with 16 bases between them. The germline V gene has CDR1 MNHEY and CDR2 SVGEGT. This chain's CDR3 is CASSWTEIGGTQYF. CDR3 DNA: TGTGCCAGCAGTTGGACCGAAATCGGGGGTACGCAGTATTTT.

The rearrangement uses TRBV6-6 and TRBJ2-5; unclear D gene. The V end lost 2 bases, the J end lost 5 bases, and 6 bases lay between the germline ends. CDR3 size: 12 residues. Germline V CDR1 and CDR2: MNHNY, SVGAGI (reference sequence). The CDR3 loop reads CASSYRSETQYF. The CDR3 coding sequence is TGTGCCAGCAGTTACCGCTCGGAGACCCAGTACTTC.

This rearrangement joins TRBV6-5 to TRBJ2-7; tentatively, D is TRBD1 or TRBD2 (6 bases each). This CDR3 has 15 amino acids. Per the germline V gene, CDR1 is MNHEY and CDR2 is SVGAGI. Trimming left V 0 bases short and J 3 bases short, with 12 bases between. The CDR3 coding sequence is TGTGCCAGCAGTTACTCGTCGGGGGCTCTCTACGAGCAGTACTTC. Its protein product is CASSYSSGALYEQYF.